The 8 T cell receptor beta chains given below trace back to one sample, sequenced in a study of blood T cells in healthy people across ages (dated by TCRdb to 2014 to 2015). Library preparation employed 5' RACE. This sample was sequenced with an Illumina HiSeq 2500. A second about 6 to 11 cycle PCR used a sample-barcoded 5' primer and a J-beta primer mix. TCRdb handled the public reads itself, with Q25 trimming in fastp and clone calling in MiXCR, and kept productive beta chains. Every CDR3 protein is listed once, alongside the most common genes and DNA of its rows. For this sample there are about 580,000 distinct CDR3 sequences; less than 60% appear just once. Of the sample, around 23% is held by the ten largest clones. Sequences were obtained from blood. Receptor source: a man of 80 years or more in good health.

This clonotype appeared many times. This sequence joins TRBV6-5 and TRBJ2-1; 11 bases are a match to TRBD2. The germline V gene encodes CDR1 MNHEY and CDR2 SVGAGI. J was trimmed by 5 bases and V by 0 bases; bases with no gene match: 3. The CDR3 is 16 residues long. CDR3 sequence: CASSYSASGGNNEQFF. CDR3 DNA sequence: TGTGCCAGCAGTTACTCGGCTAGCGGGGGGAACAATGAGCAGTTCTTC.

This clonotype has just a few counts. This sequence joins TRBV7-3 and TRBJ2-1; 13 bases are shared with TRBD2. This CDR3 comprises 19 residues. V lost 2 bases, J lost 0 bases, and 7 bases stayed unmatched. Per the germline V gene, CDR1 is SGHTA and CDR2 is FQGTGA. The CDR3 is CASSLFGTSGTPSYNEQFF. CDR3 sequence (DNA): TGTGCCAGCAGCTTATTTGGGACTAGCGGGACCCCCTCCTACAATGAGCAGTTCTTC.

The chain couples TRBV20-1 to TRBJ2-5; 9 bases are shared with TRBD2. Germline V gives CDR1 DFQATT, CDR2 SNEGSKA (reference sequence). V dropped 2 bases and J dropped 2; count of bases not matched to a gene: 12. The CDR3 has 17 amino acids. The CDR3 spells CSARRLAGSPRQETQYF. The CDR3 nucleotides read TGCAGTGCTAGAAGGCTAGCGGGATCACCCCGGCAAGAGACCCAGTACTTC.

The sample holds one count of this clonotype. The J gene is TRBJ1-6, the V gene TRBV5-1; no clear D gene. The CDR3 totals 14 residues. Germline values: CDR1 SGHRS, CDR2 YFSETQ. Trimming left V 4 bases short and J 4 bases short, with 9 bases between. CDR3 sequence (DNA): TGCGCCAGCAGCGATGGGCAGTATAATTCACCCCTCCACTTT. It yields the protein CASSDGQYNSPLHF. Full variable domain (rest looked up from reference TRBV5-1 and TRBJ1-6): KAGVTQTPRYLIKTRGQQVTLSCSPISGHRSVSWYQQTPGQGLQFLFEYFSETQRNKGNFPGRFSGRQFSNSRSEMNVSTLELGDSALYLCASSDGQYNSPLHFGNGTRLTVT.

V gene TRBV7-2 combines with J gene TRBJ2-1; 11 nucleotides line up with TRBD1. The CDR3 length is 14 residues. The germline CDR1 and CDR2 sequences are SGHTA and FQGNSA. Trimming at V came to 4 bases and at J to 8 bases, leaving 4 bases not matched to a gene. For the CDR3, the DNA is TGTGCCAGCAGCTGGGACAGGGGGGCGGATGAGCAGTTCTTC. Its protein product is CASSWDRGADEQFF. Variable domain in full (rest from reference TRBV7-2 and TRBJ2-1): GAGVSQSPSNKVTEKGKDVELRCDPISGHTALYWYRQSLGQGLEFLIYFQGNSAPDKSGLPSDRFSAERTGGSVSTLTIQRTQQEDSAVYLCASSWDRGADEQFFGPGTRLTVL.

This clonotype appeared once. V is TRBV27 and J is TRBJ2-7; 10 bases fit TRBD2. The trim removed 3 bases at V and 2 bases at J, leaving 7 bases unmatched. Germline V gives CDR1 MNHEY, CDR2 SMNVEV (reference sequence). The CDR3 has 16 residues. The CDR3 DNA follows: TGTGCCAGCAGTTTTACCCTAGCGGGAGACGCCTACGAGCAGTACTTC. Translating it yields CASSFTLAGDAYEQYF.

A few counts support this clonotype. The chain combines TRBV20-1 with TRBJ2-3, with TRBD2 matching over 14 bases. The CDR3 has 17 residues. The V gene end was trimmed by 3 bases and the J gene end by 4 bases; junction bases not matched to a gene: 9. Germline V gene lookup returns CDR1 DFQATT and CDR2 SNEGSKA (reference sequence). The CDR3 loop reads CSARPGTSGGYADTQYF. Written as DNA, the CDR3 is TGCAGTGCTAGGCCCGGGACTAGCGGGGGATACGCAGATACGCAGTATTTT.

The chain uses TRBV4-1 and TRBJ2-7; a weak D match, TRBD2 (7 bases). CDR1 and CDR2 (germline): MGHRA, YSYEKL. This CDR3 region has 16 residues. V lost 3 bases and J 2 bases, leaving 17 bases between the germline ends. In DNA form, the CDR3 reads TGCGCCAGCAGCCAGGTACAGGGCGGGGGTACCTACGAGCAGTACTTC. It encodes CASSQVQGGGTYEQYF.